This TCR beta chain derives from a study of lymphopenia after photon versus proton radiotherapy. Overall study findings and caveats: After the lymphocyte nadir, photon-treated repertoires showed oligoclonal expansion, especially of CD8+ Temra cells. Post-nadir TCR diversity decline inversely tracked overall survival among those who died.

This CDR3 has 12 residues. The germline V gene encodes CDR1 KGHSH and CDR2 LQKENI. The V end lost 3 bases, the J end lost 5 bases, and 8 bases lay between the germline ends. Method: immunoSEQ multiplex PCR; TCRdb's copy keeps in-frame clones and lacks some. The repertoire holds about 83,000 clones, with 83% as singletons. Notes on this clone: The antigen is not known.

The clonotype comes from a man in his sixties with pancreatic cancer. This material consisted of peripheral blood, taken from a patient treated with proton-based radiotherapy. The V gene is TRBV18, the J gene TRBJ2-7; possible D gene TRBD2, 5 bases. This CDR3 is CASSPLGDEQYF. CDR3 DNA: TGTGCCAGCTCACCCCTCGGGGACGAGCAGTACTTC.